This T cell receptor beta chain emerged from a study of T-cell memory formation after mild COVID-19. TCRdb independently ran MiXCR on the 5' RACE reads; one entry per CDR3 protein. The sample carries about 560,000 distinct CDR3 sequences, about a sixth recorded once. Study observations and caveats: Day 15 to 85 contracting clones showed balanced CD4/CD8; later expanders leaned CD4+. The pre-infection memory compartment contained some responding clones, suggesting cross-reactive memory joined. The authors did not confirm SARS-CoV-2 specificity of second-wave clones peaking day 37. Mainly CM and EM harbored the contracting CD4+ clones; mainly EMRA harbored the CD8+ ones.

The CDR3 covers 16 residues. Trimming took 5 bases from V and 3 from J; bases not matched to a gene: 11. This clonotype was found many times. Antigen specificity is unknown. The sequencing sample was made of PBMCs or a T cell subset sorted from them (not recorded which). The J gene is TRBJ2-7, the V gene TRBV12-3 or TRBV12-4, with 9 bases that match TRBD1. This receptor was identified in an adult woman who had mild COVID-19 (a few samples of this study predate the infection). Cell type and time point are not known. The CDR3 coding sequence is TGTGCCAGCAGTCCCCCTGCCGGGACAGGGTTCTACGAGCAGTACTTC. Translated, it gives CASSPPAGTGFYEQYF.